Below are 22 T cell receptor beta chains sequenced from a single sample in a study of Graves' ophthalmopathy and Graves' hyperthyroidism (dated by TCRdb to the late 2010s). Data came from an Illumina HiSeq 2000. For repertoire sequencing, the TCR beta CDR3 regions were amplified from RNA transcripts. The first round was an RT-PCR using HTBI primers with the Qiagen OneStep RT-PCR kit, and this first round was followed by a second-round multiplex PCR, then size selection and purification. The public reads were reanalyzed by TCRdb: fastp trimming at Q25, MiXCR alignment, in-frame beta chains only. Rows are combined by CDR3 protein, so each entry shows the most common genes and DNA. In all, the sample holds 500,000 to 800,000 distinct CDR3 sequences, and approximately 39% of those were seen once. Of the sample, over 2.5% is held by the ten largest clones. Sequenced input: peripheral blood. Source of these receptors: an adult man with Graves' ophthalmopathy.

This clonotype was observed a single time. V and J are TRBV7-6 and TRBJ2-1; TRBD2 matches 13 bases. J gave up 9 bases and V 5 bases, and 7 bases lay outside the gene matches. The V gene's germline CDR1 is SGHVS and CDR2 FNYEAQ. This CDR3 has 15 residues. DNA for the CDR3: TGTGCCAGCAGCAGAGGGACTAGCGGGACTGGTGAGCAGTTCTTC. Translated: CASSRGTSGTGEQFF.

A note on this clonotype: This may arise from a read error, as a much more abundant clone is one base away. This chain joins TRBV20-1 and TRBJ1-5; the D is unclear. CDR1 and CDR2 (germline): DFQATT, SNEGSKA (reference sequence). The CDR3 runs to 14 residues. The CDR3 coding sequence is TGCGGTGCCACGGGGTCTGCGGGCAATCAGCCCCAGCATTTT. Translation: CGATGSAGNQPQHF.

This chain links TRBV2 with TRBJ2-5; 9 bases align to TRBD1. Matching the DNA end better, TRBJ2-1 makes the J call doubtful. There are 13 residues in the CDR3. Per the germline V gene, CDR1 is SNHLY and CDR2 is FYNNEI. The CDR3 is CAITGGGDNEQFF. CDR3 DNA: TGTGCCATCACAGGGGGCGGCGACAATGAGCAGTTCTTC.

Many counts were recorded for this clonotype. This chain joins TRBV2 and TRBJ1-4; unclear D gene. The V gene lost 2 bases and the J gene lost 4 bases, with 23 bases spanning the gap. Germline CDR1 and CDR2: SNHLY and FYNNEI. This CDR3 is 19 amino acids long. In nucleotides, the CDR3 is TGTGCCAGCAGTGAACCCCGACCAGGAGGGCCGGCTGGTAATGAAAAACTGTTTTTT. Residues: CASSEPRPGGPAGNEKLFF.

This clonotype appeared a few times. The chain links TRBV5-6 to TRBJ1-5; D not certain. CDR1 SGHDT and CDR2 YYEEEE come from the germline V gene. The V gene lost 0 bases and the J gene lost 4 bases, with 8 bases spanning the gap. The length of the CDR3 is 14 residues. CDR3 DNA: TGTGCCAGCAGCTTGGGAGTTTTTAATCAGCCCCAGCATTTT. It specifies CASSLGVFNQPQHF.

The chain is built from TRBV10-3 and TRBJ1-5, with 9 bases fitting TRBD1. Germline V lookup: CDR1 ENHRY, CDR2 SYGVKD. This CDR3 has 14 residues. The V gene end was trimmed by 11 bases and the J gene end by 0 bases; junction bases not matched to a gene: 5. The CDR3 spells CAVGQGYSNQPQHF. The CDR3, as DNA: TGTGCCGTTGGACAGGGGTATAGCAATCAGCCCCAGCATTTT.

This clonotype was seen ten or more times. The gene calls are TRBV10-3 and TRBJ2-6, with D possibly being TRBD1 (5 bases). The length of the CDR3 is 18 residues. The germline CDR1 and CDR2 sequences are ENHRY and SYGVKD. Between the trimmed V and J ends, which lost 4 bases and 0 bases, there was a span of 16 bases. The CDR3 region has the DNA TGTGCCATCAGTGGTCCAAATAACAGGTCCTCTGGGGCCAACGTCCTGACTTTC. It specifies CAISGPNNRSSGANVLTF.

Ten or more counts support this clonotype. The genes are TRBV5-1 and TRBJ1-1, with D maybe TRBD1 (5 bases). CDR1 SGHRS and CDR2 YFSETQ come from the germline V gene. Trimming cost V 7 bases and J 5 bases, with 21 bases left between them. The CDR3 loop spans 15 amino acids. The DNA for the CDR3 is TGCGCCAGCGCTACGGCAGTACGGGGGACGACTGAAGCTTTCTTT. Protein product: CASATAVRGTTEAFF.

This chain uses TRBV2 with TRBJ1-5; tentative D call: TRBD1 (6 bases). This CDR3 has 16 residues. Trimming removed 4 bases from V and 3 bases from J, with 16 bases in between. Germline CDR1 and CDR2: SNHLY and FYNNEI. The CDR3 DNA sequence: TGTGCCAGCAGTGGGTTCTCGGACAGTTTCAATCAGCCCCAGCATTTT. Its translation: CASSGFSDSFNQPQHF. The complete variable domain, with remaining parts taken from reference TRBV2 and TRBJ1-5, reads EPEVTQTPSHQVTQMGQEVILRCVPISNHLYFYWYRQILGQKVEFLVSFYNNEISEKSEIFDDQFSVERPDGSNFTLKIRSTKLEDSAMYFCASSGFSDSFNQPQHFGDGTRLSIL.

This clonotype was picked up many times. The CDR3 DNA is TGTGCCAGCAGCTCAGTGGCGGGAGGGTTCTACGAGCAGTACTTC. This encodes CASSSVAGGFYEQYF. This chain links TRBV7-2 with TRBJ2-7; TRBD2 agrees at 9 bases. The germline CDR1 and CDR2 sequences are SGHTA and FQGNSA. V lost 4 bases, J lost 3 bases, and 7 bases stayed unmatched. The CDR3 is 15 residues long.

The V gene is TRBV20-1, the J gene TRBJ2-7; D remains unclear. The CDR3 runs to 15 residues. Germline V gives CDR1 DFQATT, CDR2 SNEGSKA (reference sequence). V shed 5 bases and J shed 6 bases, with 23 bases lying between them. The CDR3 sequence is CSASESSAGILEQYF. The CDR3 coding sequence is TGCAGTGCTTCGGAGAGCTCCGCCGGAATCCTCGAGCAGTACTTC.

This clonotype was counted many times. The J gene is TRBJ1-5, the V gene TRBV7-8; D unclear. This CDR3 is built from 14 residues. V was cut by 1 base and J by 4 bases, with 8 bases left in between. Germline-derived CDR1 and CDR2 are SGHVS and FQNEAQ. This CDR3 is CASSLEAANQPQHF. The CDR3 nucleotides are TGTGCCAGCAGCTTAGAGGCAGCTAATCAGCCCCAGCATTTT.

This clonotype has more than one count but fewer than ten. The CDR3 DNA follows: TGCAGCGTCGCGGGGGTGCGCCCCGGAGATACGCAGTATTTT. Translated: CSVAGVRPGDTQYF. The V call is TRBV29-1, the J call TRBJ2-3, with 7 bases fitting TRBD2. Trimming took 6 bases from V and 5 from J; bases not matched to a gene: 11. The germline V gene has CDR1 SQVTM and CDR2 ANQGSEA. This CDR3 comprises 14 residues.

This clonotype came up a few times. This CDR3 is CASSQFADYEQYF. The DNA of the CDR3 is TGTGCCAGCAGCCAATTTGCGGATTACGAGCAGTACTTC. The J gene is TRBJ2-7, the V gene TRBV14, with D unresolved. Germline-derived CDR1 and CDR2 are SGHDN and FVKESK. V lost 2 bases to trimming and J lost 4 bases, with 9 bases between them. This CDR3 is 13 amino acids long.

The chain has TRBV24-1 and TRBJ1-2, with 8 bases aligning to TRBD1. The germline V gene has CDR1 KGHDR and CDR2 SFDVKD. The CDR3 is 13 amino acids. V lost 4 bases and J lost 6; bases outside the gene matches: 3. As DNA, the CDR3 is TGTGCCACCAGTGACCGACAGGGGAATGGCTACACCTTC. It encodes CATSDRQGNGYTF.

This clonotype was counted between two and nine times. V usage is TRBV6-4 and J usage is TRBJ2-2; D is unclear. This CDR3 contains 14 residues. Trimming stripped 6 bases from V and 0 bases from J, with 8 bases between. The germline V gene has CDR1 MRHNA and CDR2 SNTAGT. CDR3 DNA: TGTGCCAGCAGCCGTCAGACGAACACCGGGGAGCTGTTTTTT. This encodes CASSRQTNTGELFF.

This clonotype has a count of ten or more. This chain links TRBV20-1 with TRBJ2-5; 8 bases line up with TRBD2. This CDR3 has 15 amino acids. J was trimmed by 0 bases and V by 3 bases; bases with no gene match: 6. CDR1 and CDR2 (germline): DFQATT, SNEGSKA (reference sequence). The CDR3 loop is CSARMGSGNQETQYF. For the CDR3, the DNA is TGCAGTGCTAGGATGGGTAGCGGGAACCAAGAGACCCAGTACTTC.

This clonotype has only a few counts. The V and J genes are TRBV30 and TRBJ1-2, with a tentative D call TRBD1 (6 bases). Trimming took 3 bases from V and 4 from J, leaving 15 bases between them. The CDR3 sequence is 14 residues long. Germline CDR1 reads GTSNPN; CDR2 reads SVGIG (reference sequence). The CDR3 region has the DNA TGTGCCTGGAGAGCGACAGGCCTCATCTATGGCTACACCTTC. The encoded protein is CAWRATGLIYGYTF.

The chain carries TRBV15 and TRBJ1-6, with 9 bases that match TRBD1. The germline gives CDR1 LNHNV, CDR2 YYDKDF (reference sequence). Germline trimming cut 3 bases from V and 7 bases from J; bases unmatched to any gene: 4. The CDR3 loop spans 15 amino acids. This CDR3 is CATSSGTGWNSPLHF. The DNA of the CDR3 is TGTGCCACCAGCAGCGGGACAGGGTGGAATTCACCCCTCCACTTT.

J is TRBJ1-2 and V is TRBV29-1; 8 bases are shared with TRBD1. The CDR3 totals 14 residues. V shed 4 bases and J 3 bases; nucleotides not matched to a gene: 7. Germline lookup yields CDR1 SQVTM and CDR2 ANQGSEA. CDR3 DNA: TGCAGCGTTGCTCAGGGACAGGCTGACTATGGCTACACCTTC. This gives the protein CSVAQGQADYGYTF.

This clonotype was seen at least ten times. The gene calls are TRBV7-8 and TRBJ1-1; 11 bases are shared with TRBD1. Germline trimming cut 3 bases from V and 12 bases from J; bases unmatched to any gene: 9. CDR1 and CDR2 from the germline V gene are SGHVS and FQNEAQ. The CDR3 contains 14 residues. In DNA form, the CDR3 reads TGTGCCAGCAGCTTTCCGGGACAGGGGGGAATAACTTTCTTT. Translated, it gives CASSFPGQGGITFF.

Notes on this clonotype: The CDR3 ends on some other residue instead of the conserved phenylalanine or tryptophan, so this is likely a read error. This chain links TRBV2 with TRBJ2-5; 7 bases match TRBD1. The CDR3 spans 13 residues. Germline-derived CDR1 and CDR2 are SNHLY and FYNNEI. The trim removed 4 bases at V and 11 bases at J, leaving 10 bases unmatched. Here the CDR3 reads CASSGDSTGTQYL. The CDR3 DNA reads as TGTGCCAGCAGTGGGGACAGCACGGGAACTCAGTACTTG.